This T cell receptor (beta chain) derives from a study of beta chain features in type 1 diabetes (dated by TCRdb to 2016 to 2019). Study-wide context: Patients and healthy donors did not differ in mean age, gender distribution, total cell number or subset yield. A total of 90 million to 140 million sorted cells were examined across all samples, and RNA yield correlated strongly with the number of cells per subset. The study compared TCRB repertoires of sorted circulating CD4+ T cell subsets between recently diagnosed type 1 diabetes patients and matched healthy donors. Regulatory and stem cell-like memory subsets were isolated from only 8 patients and roughly 8 healthy donors, whereas naive and central memory subsets came from all 28 donors.

With regard to this clone: Its binding antigen is unknown. The record has no base qualities; no much larger clone is one base away.

The High Capacity cDNA Reverse Transcription Kit was used to reverse transcribe all of the isolated RNA, meaning that expressed TCRB transcripts were what got sequenced. Deep immunoSEQ sequencing was performed on naive, central memory and regulatory T cell samples, with an average of around 3.5 million total reads per sample. Sorted cells were lysed in RLT buffer, and RNA was extracted using DNase-treated RNeasy Micro or Mini kits according to cell number. To prevent cross-contamination, each cell subset was processed individually, whereas patient and healthy donor samples were processed jointly. Using the immunoSEQ multiplex PCR, TCRB sequences were amplified from cDNA into 87-bp fragments spanning the CDR3 region. Sequencing of the amplicons was done on the Illumina HiSeq platform. Turning to the authors' computational methods: Synthetic template baselines were used to correct PCR bias computationally, reads within Hamming distance 2 were collapsed together, and singletons that could not be merged were discarded. Reads were aligned to IMGT to assign V, D and J genes, CDR3 length, and insertions or deletions at six rearrangement sites. Within each subset, clonotype counts were normalized to sorted cell number, after which true diversity and Gini coefficients were computed with the tcR R package. The overlap coefficient, calculated on TCRB nucleotide sequences, was used to measure repertoire sharing. As a proxy for the pre-selection repertoire, out-of-frame TCRB sequences from naive cells were analyzed. The clones in this table, taken by TCRdb from immuneACCESS, are in-frame only. Not every clone is retained; where verified, under half of the shortfall comes from an unresolved V gene, and the cause of the rest is unknown. V, J and clone size were drawn from that table, and D and trimming were deduced from the DNA. Counted in this sample were fewer than 650,000 clones; less than 20% of them appeared once. About 0.086% of the sample lies in the top ten.

A single peripheral blood draw of about 116 mL on average was collected from each donor into heparinised tubes. Naive, central memory, regulatory and stem cell-like memory CD4+ T cells were sorted on a BD FACSAria II using a panel including CD45RO, CCR7, CD25, CD127, CD95 and CD27. All sorted populations exceeded 95% purity. Right away, PBMCs were isolated by Lymphoprep density gradient centrifugation and were stained directly, with no culture step. So that batch effects would be minimized, each experiment stained and sorted samples in pairs, pairing one healthy donor with one patient. What the authors observed across the whole study: Naive, central memory and regulatory TCRB repertoires appeared more similar among patients than among healthy donors. Sequencing cDNA rather than genomic DNA could over-represent highly expressing activated cells, although activation and CD3 levels did not differ between groups. HLA sub-analyses involved small numbers of individuals, so any influence of HLA type on TCRB rearrangement remained unresolved. At VDJ recombination sites, type 1 diabetes patients had fewer insertions and more deleted nucleotides, which implies abnormalities in thymic rearrangement. Shorter templates might have been favored by PCR, but patient and control samples were amplified and corrected together, so both groups would have been affected equally by any skew. A moderate but significant shortening of TCRB CDR3 length was observed in type 1 diabetes patients in all four CD4+ subsets.

Including cysteine and phenylalanine, the CDR3 has 15 amino acids. Only the CDR3 DNA stays, 45 bases, in frame from base 1. V is trimmed back by 4 bases and J by 1 base, and the junction contains 6 bases that no gene match accounts for. The germline V gene specifies SGHTA as CDR1 and FQGNSA as CDR2. The sequence links TRBV7-2 to TRBJ2-7; the junction holds 8 bases that match TRBD1. The TCR originated in a young man in good health. The source material was naive CD4+ T cells from blood. The label giving this sample's cell subset or site can be read as: true naive CD4+ T cells. The DNA sequence is as follows: TGTGCCAGCAGCTACGGGACAGGATTTTCCTACGAGCAGTACTTC. This yields the protein CASSYGTGFSYEQYF.